The 15 T cell receptor beta chains listed next were all sequenced from one sample in a study of shared clonotypes between healthy human individuals. Produced via immunoSEQ multiplex PCR; TCRdb's table is partial and in-frame only. The sample contains about 520,000 clones, 90% to 96% of which appear only once. Input material: naive CD4+ T cells sorted from blood. The subset denotes: CD45RA+ positively selected. These receptors originate from a woman younger than 45 in good health.

The V gene is TRBV2, the J gene TRBJ2-7; 9 positions match TRBD2. The germline CDR1 and CDR2 sequences are SNHLY and FYNNEI. V lost 4 bases, J lost 6 bases, and 10 bases stayed unmatched. The CDR3 runs to 15 residues. The CDR3 protein is CASSGPSGLASEQYF. Here the CDR3 DNA reads TGTGCCAGCAGTGGCCCGTCGGGACTAGCTTCCGAGCAGTACTTC.

The table lists this clone with a count of one. The rearrangement uses TRBV7-9 and TRBJ2-7; D gene unclear. Trimming removed 2 bases from V and 0 bases from J, with 14 bases in between. Germline V lookup: CDR1 SEHNR, CDR2 FQNEAQ (reference sequence). The CDR3 is 16 residues long. CDR3 DNA: TGTGCCAGCAGCTTAACCTTTGGCGTCAACTCCTACGAGCAGTACTTC. This codes for CASSLTFGVNSYEQYF.

The chain employs TRBV7-9 and TRBJ1-1; D not resolved. V lost 3 bases to trimming and J lost 3 bases, with 5 bases between them. CDR3 length equals 12 residues. Germline CDR1 reads SEHNR; CDR2 reads FQNEAQ (reference sequence). The CDR3 DNA follows: TGTGCCAGCAGCTTCATGGACACTGAAGCTTTCTTT. Translation gives CASSFMDTEAFF. Drawing the rest from reference TRBV7-9 and TRBJ1-1, the complete variable domain is DTGVSQNPRHKITKRGQNVTFRCDPISEHNRLYWYRQTLGQGPEFLTYFQNEAQLEKSRLLSDRFSAERPKGSFSTLEIQRTEQGDSAMYLCASSFMDTEAFFGQGTRLTVV.

This chain connects TRBV11-2 to TRBJ2-5, with 9 bases matching TRBD1. Germline CDR1 and CDR2: SGHAT and FQNNGV. The CDR3 length is 14 residues. V lost 5 bases to trimming and J lost 1 base; unmatched junction nucleotides: 2. The CDR3 is CASSQQGAQETQYF. The CDR3, as DNA: TGTGCCAGCAGCCAACAGGGGGCCCAAGAGACCCAGTACTTC.

The chain couples TRBV28 to TRBJ1-1, with unresolved D. V shed 8 bases and J shed 8 bases, with 15 bases lying between them. CDR3 length equals 12 residues. Germline-derived CDR1 and CDR2 are MDHEN and SYDVKM. This chain's CDR3 is CASCGGLGEAFF. CDR3 bases: TGTGCCAGCTGCGGAGGGTTGGGGGAAGCTTTCTTT.

V usage is TRBV11-2 and J usage is TRBJ2-5; weak D call: TRBD2 (6 bases). Per the germline V gene, CDR1 is SGHAT and CDR2 is FQNNGV. This CDR3 is built from 15 residues. Deletions cut 1 base from V and 5 bases from J, with 14 bases between. CDR3 residues: CASSLVVIRGETQYF. In nucleotides, the CDR3 is TGTGCCAGCAGCTTAGTTGTCATACGGGGGGAGACCCAGTACTTC.

This chain links TRBV5-4 with TRBJ1-1; maybe TRBD1 (6 bases). The germline gives CDR1 SGHNT, CDR2 YYREEE (reference sequence). V was trimmed by 4 bases and J by 8 bases, leaving 18 bases between them. This CDR3 has 14 amino acids. In DNA, the CDR3 is TGTGCCAGCAGCAGCGGACAGATTGCAGTGGAAGCTTTCTTT. Encoded protein: CASSSGQIAVEAFF.

The chain is built from TRBV5-1 and TRBJ1-3; the match to TRBD1 covers 8 bases. The CDR3 length is 16 residues. Per germline, CDR1 SGHRS and CDR2 YFSETQ. V lost 2 bases, J lost 2 bases, and 6 bases stayed unmatched. The CDR3 DNA reads as TGCGCCAGCAGCTTCCGGGCAGGGGGCACTGGAAACACCATATATTTT. Encoded protein: CASSFRAGGTGNTIYF.

CDR3 in DNA: TGTGCCAGTAGTATCAGCGCTGTTACCTACGAGCAGTACTTC. Its protein is CASSISAVTYEQYF. The rearrangement joins TRBV19 to TRBJ2-7; no clear D gene. V lost 3 bases and J lost 2, with 11 bases in between. Per germline, CDR1 LNHDA and CDR2 SQIVND (reference sequence). The CDR3 length is 14 residues.

CDR3 nucleotides: TGTGCCAGCAGTTTATTAGGCAGGGGGAACACTAATGAAAAACTGTTTTTT. Its protein product is CASSLLGRGNTNEKLFF. V gene TRBV28 combines with J gene TRBJ1-4, with 7 bases identical to TRBD1. The V gene's germline CDR1 is MDHEN and CDR2 SYDVKM. The length of the CDR3 is 17 residues. V lost 1 base, J lost 2 bases, and 7 bases stayed unmatched.

This rearrangement joins TRBV29-1 to TRBJ1-4, with a weak D call TRBD1 (5 bases). From germline, CDR1 is SQVTM and CDR2 ANQGSEA. The V end lost 4 bases, the J end lost 4 bases, and 10 bases lay between the germline ends. The CDR3 is 13 residues long. This CDR3 reads CSVGEGLNEKLFF. The CDR3 DNA is TGCAGCGTTGGAGAGGGGCTTAATGAAAAACTGTTTTTT.

V and J are TRBV19 and TRBJ2-3; D unresolved. The CDR3 is made up of 14 amino acids. V shed 5 bases and J shed 1 base, with 10 bases lying between them. The V gene's germline CDR1 is LNHDA and CDR2 SQIVND (reference sequence). CDR3 loop: CASSPNYRTDTQYF. CDR3 sequence (DNA): TGTGCCAGTAGTCCCAATTATCGCACAGATACGCAGTATTTT.

This chain joins TRBV28 and TRBJ2-2; 8 bases agree with TRBD2. The CDR3 length is 16 residues. Trimming removed 6 bases from V and 2 bases from J; junction bases left unmatched: 8. Germline V gives CDR1 MDHEN, CDR2 SYDVKM. Written as DNA, the CDR3 is TGTGCCAGCAGCTCTCCGGTAGCGGGAAACACCGGGGAGCTGTTTTTT. It codes for CASSSPVAGNTGELFF.

As concerns this clone: The identical CDR3 is also encoded by other nucleotide sequences in the sample. V gene TRBV28 combines with J gene TRBJ1-1; 7 positions match TRBD1. Germline loops: CDR1 MDHEN, CDR2 SYDVKM. The CDR3 consists of 14 residues. V was clipped by 3 bases and J by 1 base; unmatched bases: 2. CDR3 sequence reads: CASSFPGGNTEAFF. The CDR3 DNA follows: TGTGCCAGCAGTTTTCCAGGGGGGAACACTGAAGCTTTCTTT.

Written as DNA, the CDR3 is TGTGCCAGCAGCCAAGACAGGTCCTATTTCCCCAATGAGCAGTTCTTC. It specifies CASSQDRSYFPNEQFF. This chain joins TRBV14 and TRBJ2-1; unclear D gene. The CDR3 consists of 16 residues. The V and J ends lost 0 bases and 6 bases respectively, with 15 bases between them. Germline CDR1 is SGHDN and CDR2 is FVKESK.